What follows describes a single T cell receptor (beta chain). Its antigen remains unidentified. The sample comes from a study of radiotherapy plus CTLA-4 blockade in lung cancer. Study-level information: Disease control was present in 30% to 40% of patients, and objective responses in more than 15%.

Overall study findings and caveats: An expansion of tumor-derived TCR clones occurred in blood after radiotherapy plus ipilimumab.

Using immunoSEQ multiplex PCR, the repertoire was profiled, and TCRdb retains in-frame clones only, with some absent. Here the sample spans about 68,000 clones, 79% being singletons. The sequence was obtained from a human donor with non-small cell lung cancer who had a complete response to radiotherapy plus ipilimumab. The sequenced sample was peripheral blood, obtained from a patient treated with radiotherapy plus ipilimumab.

The CDR3 region is CASSQGDRGNTEAFF. CDR3 DNA: TGCGCCAGCAGCCAAGGGGACAGGGGGAACACTGAAGCTTTCTTT. The chain employs TRBV4-3 and TRBJ1-1; 10 bases match TRBD1. Germline-derived CDR1 and CDR2 are LGHNA and YSLEER. V was clipped by 1 base and J by 1 base; unmatched bases: 0. This CDR3 has 15 residues.